The 22 T cell receptor beta chains in this list originate from one sample, sequenced in a study of CD8 T cells in Susac syndrome. The authors reverse transcribed roughly 0.5 to 1 ug RNA with random hexamers. MiXCR, run by TCRdb on the immunoSEQ multiplex PCR reads, gives a single entry per CDR3 protein. This sample has 250,000 to 300,000 distinct CDR3 sequences, with approximately 85% found just once. Sequenced sample: CD8+ T cells from PBMCs. These receptors all come from a human donor with multiple sclerosis.

V is TRBV30 and J is TRBJ1-1; TRBD1 matches at 7 bases. V lost 1 base to trimming and J lost 4 bases; unmatched junction nucleotides: 6. This CDR3 has 14 residues. Germline assignment: CDR1 GTSNPN and CDR2 SVGIG (reference sequence). In DNA form, the CDR3 reads TGTGCCTGGAGTGGTAAGGGGGCGGGCACTGAAGCTTTCTTT. It specifies CAWSGKGAGTEAFF.

The J gene is TRBJ2-7, the V gene TRBV19; 8 nucleotides line up with TRBD2. There are 16 residues in the CDR3. The junction had 9 bases not matched to a gene; V was cut back by 2 bases and J by 3 bases. Germline values: CDR1 LNHDA, CDR2 SQIVND (reference sequence). The CDR3 nucleotides read TGTGCCAGTAGTATATCCCCGACGGGACTAGACTACGAGCAGTACTTC. Residues: CASSISPTGLDYEQYF.

This clonotype was observed a single time. V is TRBV11-2 and J is TRBJ2-7; D is possibly TRBD1 (6 bases). Trimming removed 5 bases at V and 2 bases at J, with 16 bases between. Germline CDR1 and CDR2: SGHAT and FQNNGV. The CDR3 has 15 amino acids. CDR3 nucleotides: TGTGCCAGCAGCATATGCCGAGGACAGCCCTACGAGCAGTACTTC. This encodes CASSICRGQPYEQYF.

The J gene is TRBJ1-1, the V gene TRBV5-5, with a weak D call TRBD1 (5 bases). Trimming left V 2 bases short and J 7 bases short, with 18 bases between. Germline lookup yields CDR1 SGHKS and CDR2 YYEKEE (reference sequence). The CDR3 is made up of 15 amino acids. The CDR3 DNA sequence: TGTGCCAGCAGCTTATCTCCGGGGCGAGTTTTTGAAGCTTTCTTT. It translates to CASSLSPGRVFEAFF. The full variable domain, its missing parts supplied by reference TRBV5-5 and TRBJ1-1, is DAGVTQSPTHLIKTRGQQVTLRCSPISGHKSVSWYQQVLGQGPQFIFQYYEKEERGRGNFPDRFSARQFPNYSSELNVNALLLGDSALYLCASSLSPGRVFEAFFGQGTRLTVV.

The chain uses TRBV12-3 or TRBV12-4 and TRBJ2-7, with D maybe TRBD1 (5 bases). Trimming cost V 1 base and J 0 bases, with 13 bases left between them. This CDR3 is 16 amino acids long. As DNA, the CDR3 is TGTGCCAGCAGTTTAGGGGGCGCGCTCAGCTCCTACGAGCAGTACTTC. Its protein is CASSLGGALSSYEQYF.

This chain joins TRBV30 and TRBJ1-2; a possible D gene is TRBD1 (6 bases). Looked up from germline, CDR1 is GTSNPN and CDR2 is SVGIG (reference sequence). The CDR3 sequence is 15 residues long. Trimming took 2 bases from V and 4 from J, leaving 17 bases between them. In DNA, the CDR3 is TGTGCCTGGAGTTTTAGGCAACAGGGAGTCTATGGCTACACCTTC. This encodes CAWSFRQQGVYGYTF.

Concerning this clonotype itself: A read error is possible here, since a much larger clone lies one base away. This sequence joins TRBV12-3 or TRBV12-4 and TRBJ2-7, with 7 bases identical to TRBD2. This CDR3 is built from 14 residues. The CDR3 DNA reads TGTGCCAGCAGTTTAGGGGCGGGAGCCTACGGGCAGTACTTC. This encodes CASSLGAGAYGQYF.

For this clonotype: The junction departs from the called germline gene at one end, perhaps through a read error. CDR3 loop: CASSRFRDPNTEASF. The CDR3 DNA is TGTGCCAGCAGCCGCTTCAGGGATCCGAACACTGAAGCTTCCTTT. The genes are TRBV6-5 and TRBJ1-1; D might be TRBD1 (5 bases). The CDR3 extends over 15 amino acids. Germline values: CDR1 MNHEY, CDR2 SVGAGI.

The chain employs TRBV21-1 and TRBJ2-3; TRBD1 is the table's D call and was not checked against the DNA. TRBV21-1 is recorded as a pseudogene. The CDR3 sequence is 18 residues long. DNA for the CDR3: TGTGCCAGCAGCAAAGCGCTGCGCCGGGAAGGGGGCACAGATACGCAGTATTTT. Translation: CASSKALRREGGTDTQYF.

The J gene is TRBJ1-1, the V gene TRBV19; D uncertain. This CDR3 is 14 amino acids long. Germline CDR1 is LNHDA and CDR2 is SQIVND (reference sequence). Trimming cost V 4 bases and J 6 bases, with 15 bases left between them. The CDR3 sequence is CASSKIRERAEAFF. The CDR3 bases are TGTGCCAGTAGTAAAATAAGGGAAAGGGCTGAAGCTTTCTTT.

This sequence joins TRBV20-1 and TRBJ2-6; a possible D gene is TRBD2 (6 bases). Germline V gives CDR1 DFQATT, CDR2 SNEGSKA (reference sequence). This CDR3 region has 19 residues. Trimming took off 0 bases at V and 0 bases at J, with 18 bases between the two ends. Written as DNA, the CDR3 is TGCAGTGCTAGAGAAGGGGTGGGGACTGCCAACTCTGGGGCCAACGTCCTGACTTTC. It is translated as CSAREGVGTANSGANVLTF.

The rearrangement joins TRBV7-9 to TRBJ2-7, with a tentative D call TRBD2 (6 bases). This CDR3 region has 14 residues. V was trimmed by 4 bases and J by 3 bases, leaving 13 bases between them. CDR1 is SEHNR, CDR2 FQNEAQ, per germline (reference sequence). For the CDR3, the DNA is TGTGCCAGCAGCTCCGGAAGGAGGGACTACGAGCAGTACTTC. It codes for CASSSGRRDYEQYF.

V is TRBV5-1 and J is TRBJ1-1; D may be TRBD1 (6 bases). This CDR3 is 14 amino acids long. Germline CDR1 reads SGHRS; CDR2 reads YFSETQ. V lost 2 bases to trimming and J lost 1 base, with 9 bases between them. CDR3 nucleotides: TGCGCCAGCAGCTTTGGACAGAAGAACACTGAAGCTTTCTTT. The encoded protein is CASSFGQKNTEAFF.

The chain has TRBV27 and TRBJ1-3, with 7 bases identical to TRBD1. Germline V CDR1 and CDR2: MNHEY, SMNVEV (reference sequence). V gave up 6 bases and J gave up 0 bases; unmatched junction bases: 8. There are 16 residues in the CDR3. CDR3 sequence reads: CASSWTGPFSGNTIYF. In DNA form, the CDR3 reads TGTGCCAGCAGCTGGACAGGACCCTTCTCTGGAAACACCATATATTTT.

This chain links TRBV12-3 or TRBV12-4 with TRBJ1-1, with D maybe TRBD1 (5 bases). Trimming took off 3 bases at V and 5 bases at J, with 16 bases between the two ends. The CDR3 totals 15 residues. The CDR3 sequence: CASSFRTPEGTEAFF. DNA of the CDR3: TGTGCCAGCAGTTTTAGGACTCCCGAGGGGACTGAAGCTTTCTTT.

V gene TRBV11-2 combines with J gene TRBJ2-7; D is undetermined. CDR1 is SGHAT and CDR2 is FQNNGV in the germline V gene. The V end was cut by 3 bases, the J end by 0 bases, with 9 bases between. This CDR3 contains 14 residues. The CDR3 coding sequence is TGTGCCAGCAGCTTCCATCAGAGCTCCTACGAGCAGTACTTC. Protein: CASSFHQSSYEQYF.

The chain has TRBV20-1 and TRBJ2-3, with 9 bases aligning to TRBD1. The CDR3 has 16 residues. Germline assignment: CDR1 DFQATT and CDR2 SNEGSKA (reference sequence). V shed 0 bases, J shed 4 bases, and the junction held 8 bases outside the gene matches. CDR3 DNA sequence: TGCAGTGCTAGAGACCGGGACAGGGTTCGTTCAGATACGCAGTATTTT. Residues: CSARDRDRVRSDTQYF.

V is TRBV11-2 and J is TRBJ2-3; 9 positions agree with TRBD1. Trimming cost V 5 bases and J 4 bases; bases outside gene matches: 7. CDR3 length: 15 amino acids. Per germline, CDR1 SGHAT and CDR2 FQNNGV. CDR3 in amino acids: CASSHRTGEADTQYF. The CDR3 DNA sequence: TGTGCCAGCAGCCATCGGACAGGGGAGGCAGATACGCAGTATTTT. Based on the CDR3 plus reference TRBV11-2 and TRBJ2-3, the full variable domain is EAGVAQSPRYKIIEKRQSVAFWCNPISGHATLYWYQQILGQGPKLLIQFQNNGVVDDSQLPKDRFSAERLKGVDSTLKIQPAKLEDSAVYLCASSHRTGEADTQYFGPGTRLTVL.

This chain links TRBV7-9 with TRBJ2-5; possibly TRBD1 for D (5 bases). CDR1 is SEHNR and CDR2 is FQNEAQ in the germline V gene (reference sequence). V was trimmed by 1 base and J by 4 bases, leaving 13 bases between them. The CDR3 has 15 residues. The CDR3 reads CASSLGSREGETQYF. The CDR3 bases are TGTGCCAGCAGCTTAGGGAGCAGGGAAGGAGAGACCCAGTACTTC.

The rearrangement joins TRBV9 to TRBJ1-1; no reliable D call. Germline V CDR1 and CDR2: SGDLS, YYNGEE. V shed 3 bases and J shed 1 base, with 10 bases lying between them. The CDR3 is 14 amino acids. The CDR3 DNA reads TGTGCCAGCAGCGACCGGGCCGCGAACACTGAAGCTTTCTTT. Its translation is CASSDRAANTEAFF.

The chain combines TRBV7-6 with TRBJ1-1; D perhaps matches TRBD1 (5 bases). The germline gives CDR1 SGHVS, CDR2 FNYEAQ. This CDR3 spans 15 amino acids. V shed 2 bases and J shed 0 bases, with 10 bases lying between them. CDR3 coding DNA: TGTGCCAGCAGCTTATCGGAGGACATGAACACTGAAGCTTTCTTT. Its protein is CASSLSEDMNTEAFF.

J is TRBJ1-2 and V is TRBV19; tentative D call: TRBD1 (5 bases). This CDR3 has 15 residues. Per the germline V gene, CDR1 is LNHDA and CDR2 is SQIVND (reference sequence). The ends were cut back, 6 bases at V and 1 base at J, with 15 bases in the middle. CDR3 DNA: TGTGCCAGTAGCTACCGGGACCGGCTTAACTATGGCTACACCTTC. This encodes CASSYRDRLNYGYTF.